This TCR beta chain was obtained from a study of blood T cells in healthy people across ages. This clonotype has ten or more counts. V lost 6 bases to trimming and J lost 4 bases; unmatched junction nucleotides: 6. CDR1 and CDR2 (germline): MNHEY, SMNVEV (reference sequence). CDR3 size: 14 residues. Then a second PCR, running roughly 6 to 12 cycles, was carried out with a sample-barcoded 5' primer and a J-beta primer mix. TCRdb re-called the 5' RACE reads with MiXCR, one entry per CDR3 protein. The sample has about 1,500,000 distinct CDR3 sequences, roughly 27% seen once; the top ten hold about 7.7%. The clonotype comes from a woman aged 25 to 39 in good health. V gene TRBV27 combines with J gene TRBJ2-5; 9 bases are shared with TRBD1. Sequencing input: blood. The CDR3 loop is CASRRGQGTETQYF. In DNA, the CDR3 is TGTGCCAGCAGACGGGGACAGGGAACAGAGACCCAGTACTTC.